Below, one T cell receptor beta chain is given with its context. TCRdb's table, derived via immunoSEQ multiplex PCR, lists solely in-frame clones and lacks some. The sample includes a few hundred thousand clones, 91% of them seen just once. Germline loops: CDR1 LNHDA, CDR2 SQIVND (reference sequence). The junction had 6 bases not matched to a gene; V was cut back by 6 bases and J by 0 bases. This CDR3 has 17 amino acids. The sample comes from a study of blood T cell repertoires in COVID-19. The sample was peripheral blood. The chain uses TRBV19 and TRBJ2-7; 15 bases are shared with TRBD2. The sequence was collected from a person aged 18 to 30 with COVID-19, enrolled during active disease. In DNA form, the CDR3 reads TGTGCCAGTAGCACCGTGGGACTAGCGGGAGGCTCCTACGAGCAGTACTTC. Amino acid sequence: CASSTVGLAGGSYEQYF.